Listed below are T cell receptor beta chains from one sample, sequenced in a study of OX40 agonist ivuxolimab in advanced cancers. TCRdb's table, derived via immunoSEQ multiplex PCR, lists solely in-frame clones and lacks some. The sample has about 99,000 clones; approximately 95% are singletons. The sample in question was CD4+ or CD8+ T cells sorted from blood, obtained in a trial of the OX40 agonist ivuxolimab. The source of these receptors is an adult with an advanced solid tumor such as melanoma, head and neck, liver or kidney cancer. The CDR3 runs from the conserved cysteine through the conserved F or W. A D gene is named only where the DNA matches it firmly. A clone size is listed for some rows: how often the clone was seen (once, few, many), or a class if it is expanded.

v_call: TRBV13
clone_size: few
d_call: TRBD1
j_call: TRBJ1-2
cdr3_length: 12
cdr3_nt: TGTGCCAGCAGCTCCCAGGACAGGGACTACACCTTC
cdr3_aa: CASSSQDRDYTF

v_call: TRBV9
clone_size: -
d_call: TRBD2
j_call: TRBJ2-3
cdr3_length: 15
cdr3_nt: TGTGCCAGCAGCGCCCCGGGACTAGCGTTCGATACGCAGTATTTT
cdr3_aa: CASSAPGLAFDTQYF

v_call: TRBV6-1
clone_size: -
d_call: -
j_call: TRBJ1-6
cdr3_length: 14
cdr3_nt: TGTGCCAGCAGTGCTGGGGTCTATAATTCACCCCTCCACTTT
cdr3_aa: CASSAGVYNSPLHF

v_call: TRBV28
clone_size: once
d_call: TRBD1
j_call: TRBJ2-5
cdr3_length: 16
cdr3_nt: TGTGCCAGCAGTTTAAGTGGGACAGGGGAGCAAGAGACCCAGTACTTC
cdr3_aa: CASSLSGTGEQETQYF

v_call: TRBV28
clone_size: -
d_call: -
j_call: TRBJ1-1
cdr3_length: 14
cdr3_nt: TGTGCCAGCAGTTGGGAGGGGCGCTGGACTGAAGCTTTCTTT
cdr3_aa: CASSWEGRWTEAFF

v_call: TRBV11-1
clone_size: -
d_call: TRBD1
j_call: TRBJ2-3
cdr3_length: 16
cdr3_nt: TGTGCCAGCAGCCCCGTGGGGACAGCGAGCACAGATACGCAGTATTTT
cdr3_aa: CASSPVGTASTDTQYF

v_call: TRBV11-3
clone_size: -
d_call: -
j_call: TRBJ2-3
cdr3_length: 15
cdr3_nt: TGTGCCAGCAGCTTAGGACAGACTAGCACAGATACGCAGTATTTT
cdr3_aa: CASSLGQTSTDTQYF

v_call: TRBV7-2
clone_size: -
d_call: -
j_call: TRBJ1-6
cdr3_length: 16
cdr3_nt: TGTGCCAGCAGAGATGTTTGGGGACAAATCGATTCACCCCTCCACTTT
cdr3_aa: CASRDVWGQIDSPLHF

v_call: TRBV7-2
clone_size: -
d_call: TRBD2
j_call: TRBJ2-1
cdr3_length: 15
cdr3_nt: TGTGCCAGCAGCTCGCTAGCGGGAGGGGGGCTTGAGCAGTTCTTC
cdr3_aa: CASSSLAGGGLEQFF

v_call: TRBV7-9
clone_size: -
d_call: -
j_call: TRBJ2-5
cdr3_length: 12
cdr3_nt: TGTGCCAGCAGCCTAGGGTCAGAGACCCAGTACTTC
cdr3_aa: CASSLGSETQYF

v_call: TRBV27
clone_size: -
d_call: TRBD1
j_call: TRBJ2-7
cdr3_length: 15
cdr3_nt: TGTGCCAGCAGTCTCGGACAGGGGGATTTCTACGAGCAGTACTTC
cdr3_aa: CASSLGQGDFYEQYF

v_call: TRBV7-9
clone_size: -
d_call: TRBD2
j_call: TRBJ2-7
cdr3_length: 17
cdr3_nt: TGTGCCAGCAGCCCTACTAGCGGGGGGCACCAGGCCTACGAGCAGTACTTC
cdr3_aa: CASSPTSGGHQAYEQYF

v_call: TRBV27
clone_size: -
d_call: -
j_call: TRBJ1-5
cdr3_length: 12
cdr3_nt: TGTGCCAGCAGTTTCCCCCATCAGCCCCAGCATTTT
cdr3_aa: CASSFPHQPQHF

v_call: TRBV9
clone_size: medium-sized
d_call: -
j_call: TRBJ1-6
cdr3_length: 15
cdr3_nt: TGTGCCAGCAGCGTAGACGGGGGGGCCAATTCACCCCTCCACTTT
cdr3_aa: CASSVDGGANSPLHF

v_call: TRBV9
clone_size: -
d_call: -
j_call: TRBJ2-2
cdr3_length: 11
cdr3_nt: TGTGCCAGCAGCGGGGGCGGGGAGCTGTTTTTT
cdr3_aa: CASSGGGELFF

v_call: TRBV28
clone_size: once
d_call: -
j_call: TRBJ2-2
cdr3_length: 13
cdr3_nt: TGTGCCAGCAGTCCGTCGACGACCGGGGAGCTGTTTTTT
cdr3_aa: CASSPSTTGELFF

v_call: TRBV9
clone_size: -
d_call: TRBD1
j_call: TRBJ2-6
cdr3_length: 18
cdr3_nt: TGTGCCAGCAGCGTAAGCAACCCGGACAGGGCTGGGGCCAACGTCCTGACTTTC
cdr3_aa: CASSVSNPDRAGANVLTF

v_call: TRBV7-8
clone_size: -
d_call: -
j_call: TRBJ2-7
cdr3_length: 13
cdr3_nt: TGTGCCAGCAGCTTAGGGGTAACCTACGAGCAGTACTTC
cdr3_aa: CASSLGVTYEQYF

v_call: TRBV28
clone_size: -
d_call: -
j_call: TRBJ1-2
cdr3_length: 14
cdr3_nt: TGTGCCAGCAGTTTGTCCCGGGTGTGGTATGGCTACACCTTC
cdr3_aa: CASSLSRVWYGYTF

v_call: TRBV2
clone_size: few
d_call: -
j_call: TRBJ2-7
cdr3_length: 8
cdr3_nt: TGTGCCAGCAGCGAGCAGTACTTC
cdr3_aa: CASSEQYF

v_call: TRBV19
clone_size: -
d_call: -
j_call: TRBJ2-7
cdr3_length: 13
cdr3_nt: TGTGCCAGTAGTATCGGGGGCCGGGACGAGCAGTACTTC
cdr3_aa: CASSIGGRDEQYF

v_call: TRBV4-1
clone_size: -
d_call: -
j_call: TRBJ2-1
cdr3_length: 15
cdr3_nt: TGCGCCAGCAGCCAATCCGGGACACCCTACAATGAGCAGTTCTTC
cdr3_aa: CASSQSGTPYNEQFF

v_call: TRBV7-3
clone_size: -
d_call: TRBD2
j_call: TRBJ2-1
cdr3_length: 18
cdr3_nt: TGTGCCAGCAGCTTAACGATAGAGCTAGCGGGGGACTACAATGAGCAGTTCTTC
cdr3_aa: CASSLTIELAGDYNEQFF

v_call: TRBV5-1
clone_size: -
d_call: -
j_call: TRBJ2-1
cdr3_length: 14
cdr3_nt: TGCGCCAGTGGACCGGGCAGCTCCTACAATGAGCAGTTCTTC
cdr3_aa: CASGPGSSYNEQFF

v_call: TRBV4-3
clone_size: -
d_call: -
j_call: TRBJ2-5
cdr3_length: 15
cdr3_nt: TGCGCCAGCAGCCAAGGACGGATGACTCAAGAGACCCAGTACTTC
cdr3_aa: CASSQGRMTQETQYF

v_call: TRBV21-1
clone_size: -
d_call: -
j_call: TRBJ2-7
cdr3_length: 17
cdr3_nt: TGTGCCAGCAATACTAACAGGCCATTCCCGAGCTCCTACGAGCAGTACTTC
cdr3_aa: CASNTNRPFPSSYEQYF

v_call: TRBV5-5
clone_size: -
d_call: TRBD2
j_call: TRBJ2-2
cdr3_length: 18
cdr3_nt: TGTGCCAGCAGCTTGGGACTAGCGGGGGGGCTGTCCACCGGGGAGCTGTTTTTT
cdr3_aa: CASSLGLAGGLSTGELFF

v_call: TRBV2
clone_size: -
d_call: TRBD2
j_call: TRBJ2-7
cdr3_length: 14
cdr3_nt: TGTGCCAGCATAGGAGTTAGCGGGACCTACGAGCAGTACTTC
cdr3_aa: CASIGVSGTYEQYF

v_call: TRBV5-6
clone_size: -
d_call: -
j_call: TRBJ2-3
cdr3_length: 13
cdr3_nt: TGTGCCAGCAGCTTGGCAGAGACAGATACGCAGTATTTT
cdr3_aa: CASSLAETDTQYF

v_call: TRBV5-6
clone_size: -
d_call: -
j_call: TRBJ1-3
cdr3_length: 17
cdr3_nt: TGTGCCAGCAGCTTGGCAACAGGCCTGTTCTCTGGAAACACCATATATTTT
cdr3_aa: CASSLATGLFSGNTIYF

v_call: TRBV27
clone_size: -
d_call: -
j_call: TRBJ1-2
cdr3_length: 12
cdr3_nt: TGTGCCAGCAGGACAGGTTACTATGGCTACACCTTC
cdr3_aa: CASRTGYYGYTF

v_call: TRBV19
clone_size: once
d_call: -
j_call: TRBJ1-1
cdr3_length: 14
cdr3_nt: TGTGCCAGTAGTATCCCGGGACCGGGGCTTGGAGCTTTCTTT
cdr3_aa: CASSIPGPGLGAFF

v_call: TRBV7-9
clone_size: -
d_call: -
j_call: TRBJ2-3
cdr3_length: 11
cdr3_nt: TGTGCCAGCAGCTTTTCGGGTACGCAGTATTTT
cdr3_aa: CASSFSGTQYF

v_call: TRBV27
clone_size: -
d_call: -
j_call: TRBJ2-7
cdr3_length: 13
cdr3_nt: TGTGTCACAAGTGAAGACTTTGGCTACGAGCAGTACTTC
cdr3_aa: CVTSEDFGYEQYF

v_call: TRBV27
clone_size: -
d_call: -
j_call: TRBJ2-2
cdr3_length: 13
cdr3_nt: TGTGCCAGCAGTTTGACAGCTACCGGGGAGCTGTTTTTT
cdr3_aa: CASSLTATGELFF

v_call: TRBV7-6
clone_size: -
d_call: -
j_call: TRBJ2-1
cdr3_length: 15
cdr3_nt: TGTGCCAGCAGCTTAATTGGCGGGGACTACAATGAGCAGTTCTTC
cdr3_aa: CASSLIGGDYNEQFF

v_call: TRBV5-8
clone_size: -
d_call: TRBD2
j_call: TRBJ2-1
cdr3_length: 15
cdr3_nt: TGTGCCAGCACCCCCGGGGCTAGCGGGAGTAATGAGCAGTTCTTC
cdr3_aa: CASTPGASGSNEQFF

v_call: TRBV12-5
clone_size: once
d_call: -
j_call: TRBJ2-1
cdr3_length: 12
cdr3_nt: TGTGCTAGTGGTTGGGGATTCGGTGAGCAGTTCTTC
cdr3_aa: CASGWGFGEQFF

v_call: TRBV6-6
clone_size: -
d_call: -
j_call: TRBJ2-7
cdr3_length: 14
cdr3_nt: TGTGCCAGCAGCCCCACGGGCCTCTCCTACGAGCAGTACTTC
cdr3_aa: CASSPTGLSYEQYF

v_call: TRBV7-9
clone_size: -
d_call: -
j_call: TRBJ2-1
cdr3_length: 15
cdr3_nt: TGTGCCAGCAGCTTAACGTATAGCGGCTACAATGAGCAGTTCTTC
cdr3_aa: CASSLTYSGYNEQFF

v_call: TRBV6-1
clone_size: few
d_call: TRBD1
j_call: TRBJ2-7
cdr3_length: 13
cdr3_nt: TGTGCCACCAGGGGACAGGGGGCGATCGAGCAGTACTTC
cdr3_aa: CATRGQGAIEQYF